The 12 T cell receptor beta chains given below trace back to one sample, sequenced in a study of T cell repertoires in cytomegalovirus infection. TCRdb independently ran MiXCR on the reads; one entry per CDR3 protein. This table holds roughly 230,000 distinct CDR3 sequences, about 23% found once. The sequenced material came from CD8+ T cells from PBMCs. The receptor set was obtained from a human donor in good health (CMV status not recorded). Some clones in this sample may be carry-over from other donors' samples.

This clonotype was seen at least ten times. This CDR3 is CASSLGGENEQFF. The CDR3 DNA reads as TGTGCCAGCAGTCTAGGGGGGGAAAATGAGCAGTTCTTC. This chain uses TRBV7-8 with TRBJ2-1; TRBD2 is a possible D gene (7 bases). The V end was cut by 6 bases, the J end by 7 bases, with 13 bases between. The CDR3 contains 13 residues. Germline V CDR1 and CDR2: SGHVS, FQNEAQ.

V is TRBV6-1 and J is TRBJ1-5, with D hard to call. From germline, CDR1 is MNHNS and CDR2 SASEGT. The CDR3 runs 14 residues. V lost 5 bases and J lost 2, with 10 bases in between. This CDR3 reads CASSWGIGNQPQHF. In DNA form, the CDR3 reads TGTGCCAGCAGTTGGGGTATCGGCAATCAGCCCCAGCATTTT.

Written as DNA, the CDR3 is TGTGCCAGCAGTGGTCCGGGAGATCTAGCGGGCTCCACAGATACGCAGTATTTT. It codes for CASSGPGDLAGSTDTQYF. The chain has TRBV2 and TRBJ2-3, with 8 bases fitting TRBD2. The J segment lost 2 bases and the V segment lost 4 bases, leaving 14 bases of the junction unmatched. The CDR3 is 18 residues long. From germline, CDR1 is SNHLY and CDR2 FYNNEI.

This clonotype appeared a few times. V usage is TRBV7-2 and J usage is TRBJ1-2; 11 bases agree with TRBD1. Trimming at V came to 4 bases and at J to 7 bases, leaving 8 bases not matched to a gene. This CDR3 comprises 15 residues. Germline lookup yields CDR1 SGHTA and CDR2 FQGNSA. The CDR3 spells CASSSVGQGAVGYTF. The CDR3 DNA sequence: TGTGCCAGCAGCTCCGTCGGACAGGGGGCTGTTGGCTACACCTTC.

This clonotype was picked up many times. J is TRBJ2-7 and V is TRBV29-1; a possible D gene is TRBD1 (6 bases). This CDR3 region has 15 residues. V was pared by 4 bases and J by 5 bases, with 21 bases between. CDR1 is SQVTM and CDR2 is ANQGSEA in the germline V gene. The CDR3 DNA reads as TGCAGCGTTGTCCTTGGGGACAATTTTTTCAACGAGCAGTACTTC. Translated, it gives CSVVLGDNFFNEQYF.

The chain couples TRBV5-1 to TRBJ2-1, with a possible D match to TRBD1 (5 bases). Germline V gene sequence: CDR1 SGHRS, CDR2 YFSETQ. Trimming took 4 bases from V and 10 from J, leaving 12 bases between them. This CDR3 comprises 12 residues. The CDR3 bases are TGCGCCAGCAGCAAAGGGGAAAGGGAGCAGTTCTTC. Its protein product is CASSKGEREQFF.

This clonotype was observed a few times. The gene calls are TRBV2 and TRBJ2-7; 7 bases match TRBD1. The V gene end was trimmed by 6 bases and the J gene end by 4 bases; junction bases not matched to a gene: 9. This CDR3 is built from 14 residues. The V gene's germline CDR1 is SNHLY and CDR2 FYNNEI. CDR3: CASSQVTGFYEQYF. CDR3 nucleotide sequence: TGTGCCAGCAGCCAGGTGACAGGGTTTTACGAGCAGTACTTC. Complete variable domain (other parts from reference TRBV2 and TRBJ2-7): EPEVTQTPSHQVTQMGQEVILRCVPISNHLYFYWYRQILGQKVEFLVSFYNNEISEKSEIFDDQFSVERPDGSNFTLKIRSTKLEDSAMYFCASSQVTGFYEQYFGPGTRLTVT.

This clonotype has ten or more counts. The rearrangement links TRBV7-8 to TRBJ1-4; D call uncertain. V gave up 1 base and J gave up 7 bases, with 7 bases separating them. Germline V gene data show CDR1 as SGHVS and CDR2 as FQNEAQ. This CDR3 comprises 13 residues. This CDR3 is CASSLGLPEKLFF. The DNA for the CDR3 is TGTGCCAGCAGCTTAGGTCTGCCTGAAAAACTGTTTTTT.

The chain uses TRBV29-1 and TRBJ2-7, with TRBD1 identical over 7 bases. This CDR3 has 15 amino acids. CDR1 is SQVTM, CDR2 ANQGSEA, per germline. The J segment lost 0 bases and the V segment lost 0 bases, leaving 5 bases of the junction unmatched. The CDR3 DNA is TGCAGCGTTGAAGATCCACAGGGGAGCTCCTACGAGCAGTACTTC. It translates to CSVEDPQGSSYEQYF.

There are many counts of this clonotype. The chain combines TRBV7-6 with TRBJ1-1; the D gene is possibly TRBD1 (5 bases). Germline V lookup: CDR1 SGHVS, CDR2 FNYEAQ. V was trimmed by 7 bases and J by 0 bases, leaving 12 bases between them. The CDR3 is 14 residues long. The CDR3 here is CASKIDRLNTEAFF. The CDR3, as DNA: TGTGCCAGCAAAATAGACAGACTGAACACTGAAGCTTTCTTT.

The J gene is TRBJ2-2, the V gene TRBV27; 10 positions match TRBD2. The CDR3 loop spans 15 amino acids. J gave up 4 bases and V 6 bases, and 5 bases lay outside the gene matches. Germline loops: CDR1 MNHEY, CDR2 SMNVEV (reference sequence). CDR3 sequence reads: CASRPSGGLTGELFF. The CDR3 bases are TGTGCCAGCAGACCTAGCGGGGGACTCACCGGGGAGCTGTTTTTT.

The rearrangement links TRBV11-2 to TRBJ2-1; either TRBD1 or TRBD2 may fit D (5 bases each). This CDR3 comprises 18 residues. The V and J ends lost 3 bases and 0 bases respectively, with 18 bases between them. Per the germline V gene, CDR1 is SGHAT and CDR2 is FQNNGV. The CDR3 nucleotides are TGTGCCAGCAGCTTCACGGGGCTCCCACGCGCCTCCTACAATGAGCAGTTCTTC. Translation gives CASSFTGLPRASYNEQFF.